Following are 21 T cell receptor beta chains from one sample sequenced in a study of T-cell reconstitution after alpha-beta-depleted transplantation in children. Unique molecular identifiers were built into the TCRbeta library. TCRdb independently ran MiXCR on the PCR reads; one entry per CDR3 protein. The table records 17,000 or so distinct CDR3 sequences, around 12% of them present only once. The sequences come from PBMCs, mostly from graft donor cells, collected 180 days after TCRalphabeta/CD19-depleted stem cell transplant. These receptor sequences come from a boy less than two years old who had a stem cell transplant for Wiskott-Aldrich syndrome, so the T cells may come from the graft donor.

This clonotype was recorded many times. The CDR3 bases are TGTGCCAGCAGCTTAAAAGGAGGGCCTCCTAATTCACCCCTCCACTTT. Amino acids: CASSLKGGPPNSPLHF. The chain uses TRBV7-2 and TRBJ1-6; D call uncertain. The germline V gene has CDR1 SGHTA and CDR2 FQGNSA. The CDR3 extends over 16 amino acids. V was clipped by 2 bases and J by 6 bases, with 14 bases between them.

Regarding this clonotype: One end of the junction does not line up with germline, which may come from a read error. The rearrangement joins TRBV6-6 to TRBJ2-1, with 7 nucleotides matching TRBD1. The CDR3 has 13 residues. In germline, CDR1 is MNHNY, CDR2 SVGAGI (reference sequence). CDR3 nucleotide sequence: TGTGCCAGCAGTCCGAACTCAGGGGGTAAAACAGGGTTC. Amino acids: CASSPNSGGKTGF.

V and J are TRBV5-6 and TRBJ2-7; D call uncertain. There are 13 residues in the CDR3. The ends were cut back, 4 bases at V and 1 base at J, with 9 bases in the middle. Germline loops: CDR1 SGHDT, CDR2 YYEEEE. As DNA, the CDR3 is TGTGCCAGCAGCCTGAGGCCATCCTACGAGCAGTACTTC. Protein: CASSLRPSYEQYF.

This clonotype appeared many times. The chain couples TRBV20-1 to TRBJ2-7, with a weak D call TRBD2 (5 bases). The V gene's germline CDR1 is DFQATT and CDR2 SNEGSKA (reference sequence). Trimming left V 5 bases short and J 5 bases short, with 10 bases between. This CDR3 is 11 amino acids long. The CDR3 DNA is TGCAGTGCTGCCGTCGGGGACGAGCAGTACTTC. This encodes CSAAVGDEQYF.

This clonotype appeared a few times. This chain links TRBV7-6 with TRBJ2-1; TRBD2 aligns across 8 bases. Unmatched junction bases numbered 1, after V lost 1 base and J lost 2 bases. The CDR3 extends over 15 amino acids. Germline assignment: CDR1 SGHVS and CDR2 FNYEAQ. The CDR3 region is CASSLDGRAYNEQFF. CDR3 nucleotides: TGTGCCAGCAGCTTAGACGGGAGGGCCTACAATGAGCAGTTCTTC.

This clonotype was detected ten times or more. The chain recombines TRBV6-5 with TRBJ2-7, with TRBD2 matching 12 bases. The CDR3 loop spans 14 amino acids. The junction had 1 base not matched to a gene; V was cut back by 0 bases and J by 7 bases. The V gene's germline CDR1 is MNHEY and CDR2 SVGAGI. In DNA form, the CDR3 reads TGTGCCAGCAGTTACTCAGGACTAGCGGGGGAGCAGTACTTC. This codes for CASSYSGLAGEQYF.

This clonotype was found many times. The rearrangement links TRBV7-9 to TRBJ2-7; TRBD1 agrees at 7 bases. After removal of 10 bases from V and 0 bases from J, the junction contained 6 bases not matched to a gene. Germline V CDR1 and CDR2: SEHNR, FQNEAQ (reference sequence). The length of the CDR3 is 13 residues. For the CDR3, the DNA is TGTGCCACAGAGACAGGGTCCTCCTACGAGCAGTACTTC. Residues: CATETGSSYEQYF. The variable domain in full, with the rest retrieved from reference TRBV7-9 and TRBJ2-7, is DTGVSQNPRHKITKRGQNVTFRCDPISEHNRLYWYRQTLGQGPEFLTYFQNEAQLEKSRLLSDRFSAERPKGSFSTLEIQRTEQGDSAMYLCATETGSSYEQYFGPGTRLTVT.

V and J are TRBV29-1 and TRBJ2-7; tentatively, D is TRBD2 (6 bases). V gave up 5 bases and J gave up 2 bases, with 13 bases separating them. CDR3 length equals 13 residues. Germline CDR1 reads SQVTM; CDR2 reads ANQGSEA. The CDR3 loop is CSVSGTLTYEQYF. The CDR3, as DNA: TGCAGCGTTTCCGGGACTCTCACCTACGAGCAGTACTTC.

In this sample, this clonotype turned up many times. The gene calls are TRBV7-9 and TRBJ2-7; 7 bases fit TRBD1. Germline V lookup: CDR1 SEHNR, CDR2 FQNEAQ (reference sequence). V lost 2 bases and J lost 1; bases outside the gene matches: 5. This CDR3 spans 15 amino acids. In DNA, the CDR3 is TGTGCCAGCAGCTTAATGACAGGGCATTCCTACGAGCAGTACTTC. It codes for CASSLMTGHSYEQYF. The complete variable domain, with remaining parts taken from reference TRBV7-9 and TRBJ2-7, reads DTGVSQNPRHKITKRGQNVTFRCDPISEHNRLYWYRQTLGQGPEFLTYFQNEAQLEKSRLLSDRFSAERPKGSFSTLEIQRTEQGDSAMYLCASSLMTGHSYEQYFGPGTRLTVT.

The chain has TRBV7-6 and TRBJ1-6; the match to TRBD1 covers 7 bases. The CDR3 is 15 amino acids. Losses at the gene ends were 5 bases for V and 7 bases for J; bases not matched to a gene: 8. Germline V lookup: CDR1 SGHVS, CDR2 FNYEAQ. CDR3 sequence reads: CASSEQGLVNSPLHF. CDR3 DNA sequence: TGTGCCAGCAGCGAACAGGGGCTGGTAAATTCACCCCTCCACTTT. Complete variable domain (other parts from reference TRBV7-6 and TRBJ1-6): GAGVSQSPRYKVTKRGQDVALRCDPISGHVSLYWYRQALGQGPEFLTYFNYEAQQDKSGLPNDRFSAERPEGSISTLTIQRTEQRDSAMYRCASSEQGLVNSPLHFGNGTRLTVT.

The table lists this clonotype with a few counts. The J gene is TRBJ2-7, the V gene TRBV6-1; 7 bases are a match to TRBD1. The CDR3 is 13 amino acids. Germline V lookup: CDR1 MNHNS, CDR2 SASEGT. V was clipped by 7 bases and J by 0 bases; unmatched bases: 3. The DNA for the CDR3 is TGTGCCAGCACACCAGGGGGCTCCTACGAGCAGTACTTC. Its translation: CASTPGGSYEQYF.

This clonotype occurred a few times. The chain combines TRBV11-1 with TRBJ2-5; tentative D call: TRBD2 (5 bases). The CDR3 sequence is 13 residues long. Germline CDR1 and CDR2: SGHAT and FQDESV (reference sequence). V was cut by 5 bases and J by 4 bases, with 11 bases left in between. In DNA form, the CDR3 reads TGTGCCAGCAGCCTCCGGGAAACAGAGACCCAGTACTTC. It translates to CASSLRETETQYF.

This clonotype was counted a few times. This rearrangement joins TRBV25-1 to TRBJ2-1; D unresolved. The CDR3 totals 15 residues. Germline CDR1 and CDR2: MGHDK and SYGVNS. The ends were cut back, 2 bases at V and 0 bases at J, with 8 bases in the middle. CDR3 sequence reads: CASSEPGPSYNEQFF. CDR3 nucleotide sequence: TGTGCCAGCAGTGAACCGGGCCCCTCCTACAATGAGCAGTTCTTC.

In its sample, this clonotype is medium-sized. This chain joins TRBV5-1 and TRBJ2-5, with unresolved D. The CDR3 runs to 16 residues. Germline CDR1 and CDR2: SGHRS and YFSETQ. Trimming pared 2 bases from V and 3 bases from J, leaving 17 bases between. In nucleotides, the CDR3 is TGCGCCAGCAGCTTTTACCCCTCCCCTCAAAAAGAGACCCAGTACTTC. Translating gives CASSFYPSPQKETQYF.

This clonotype was observed a few times. This sequence joins TRBV3-1 and TRBJ2-5; no clear D gene. This CDR3 region has 12 residues. Germline V gives CDR1 LGHDT, CDR2 YNNKEL (reference sequence). V was cut by 4 bases and J by 5 bases, with 8 bases left in between. The CDR3 region is CASSPSEETQYF. The CDR3 coding sequence is TGTGCCAGCAGCCCTTCTGAGGAGACCCAGTACTTC.

This clonotype was recorded many times. The chain uses TRBV7-8 and TRBJ2-2; D remains ambiguous. V was trimmed by 3 bases and J by 1 base, leaving 3 bases between them. CDR3 size: 13 residues. Germline loops: CDR1 SGHVS, CDR2 FQNEAQ. CDR3 region: CASSFLNTGELFF. The CDR3 region has the DNA TGTGCCAGCAGCTTCCTGAACACCGGGGAGCTGTTTTTT.

This clonotype appeared many times. The chain carries TRBV7-9 and TRBJ1-1; D remains unclear. The CDR3 contains 12 residues. V lost 5 bases to trimming and J lost 7 bases, with 11 bases between them. CDR1 is SEHNR, CDR2 FQNEAQ, per germline (reference sequence). DNA for the CDR3: TGTGCCAGCAGCCCGACGACAAGTGAAGCTTTCTTT. Amino acids: CASSPTTSEAFF.

The V and J genes are TRBV3-1 and TRBJ2-2; no definite D call. The CDR3 loop spans 12 amino acids. V was cut by 1 base and J by 6 bases, with 3 bases left in between. Germline V gives CDR1 LGHDT, CDR2 YNNKEL (reference sequence). The CDR3: CASSQVAGELFF. The CDR3, as DNA: TGTGCCAGCAGCCAAGTCGCCGGGGAGCTGTTTTTT. Complete variable domain (other parts from reference TRBV3-1 and TRBJ2-2): DTAVSQTPKYLVTQMGNDKSIKCEQNLGHDTMYWYKQDSKKFLKIMFSYNNKELIINETVPNRFSPKSPDKAHLNLHINSLELGDSAVYFCASSQVAGELFFGEGSRLTVL.

This clonotype has more than one count but fewer than ten. The chain is built from TRBV19 and TRBJ2-6; D may be TRBD1 (5 bases). The CDR3 totals 15 residues. V lost 3 bases to trimming and J lost 2 bases, with 8 bases between them. Germline CDR1 reads LNHDA; CDR2 reads SQIVND (reference sequence). The DNA for the CDR3 is TGTGCCAGTAGTATTGAAGGGGCTGGGGCCAACGTCCTGACTTTC. Protein product: CASSIEGAGANVLTF.

This clonotype was counted many times. The chain links TRBV12-3 or TRBV12-4 to TRBJ2-7; D unclear. V was trimmed by 4 bases and J by 3 bases, leaving 7 bases between them. This CDR3 region has 12 residues. CDR3 region: CASSSLDYEQYF. The CDR3 DNA reads TGTGCCAGCAGTTCGCTTGACTACGAGCAGTACTTC.

The sample holds many counts of this clonotype. The genes are TRBV12-3 or TRBV12-4 and TRBJ2-7; D remains unclear. V lost 7 bases and J lost 0, with 19 bases in between. The CDR3 spans 16 residues. The CDR3 region is CASTLGDGHPSYEQYF. The CDR3 nucleotides read TGTGCCAGCACCCTCGGCGACGGTCACCCCTCCTACGAGCAGTACTTC.